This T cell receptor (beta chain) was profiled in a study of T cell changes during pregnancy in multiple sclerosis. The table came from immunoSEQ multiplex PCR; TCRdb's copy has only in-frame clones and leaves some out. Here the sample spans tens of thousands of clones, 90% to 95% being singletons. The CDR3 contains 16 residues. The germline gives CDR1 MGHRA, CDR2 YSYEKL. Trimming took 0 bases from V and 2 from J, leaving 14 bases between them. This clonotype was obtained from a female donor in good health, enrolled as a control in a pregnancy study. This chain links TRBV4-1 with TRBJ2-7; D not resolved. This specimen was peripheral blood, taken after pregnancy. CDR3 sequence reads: CASSQDWLWSAYEQYF. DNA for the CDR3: TGCGCCAGCAGCCAAGATTGGTTATGGTCAGCCTACGAGCAGTACTTC.